These 15 T cell receptor beta chains came from one sample sequenced in a study of blood T cell repertoires in COVID-19. Measured with immunoSEQ multiplex PCR; TCRdb has only the in-frame clones, and not every one. The table records about 180,000 clones, 83% of them present only once. The sequencing sample was made of peripheral blood. The source is a human donor in a cohort sampled during active COVID-19.

The chain combines TRBV6-2 or TRBV6-3 with TRBJ2-1; D gene ambiguous. Germline values: CDR1 MNHEY, CDR2 SVGEGT. Trimming stripped 4 bases from V and 4 bases from J, with 5 bases between. CDR3 size: 12 residues. CDR3 in DNA: TGTGCCAGCAGTTTAACATACAATGAGCAGTTCTTC. Its protein is CASSLTYNEQFF.

This clone came up once. The V call is TRBV7-3, the J call TRBJ2-7; D might be TRBD2 (6 bases). The germline gives CDR1 SGHTA, CDR2 FQGTGA. The CDR3 has 13 residues. V lost 5 bases and J lost 7, with 15 bases in between. The CDR3 sequence is CASSPAGYPEQYF. CDR3 bases: TGTGCCAGCAGCCCGGCGGGGTACCCGGAGCAGTACTTC.

The chain is built from TRBV2 and TRBJ1-5; the D gene is possibly TRBD1 (5 bases). Germline assignment: CDR1 SNHLY and CDR2 FYNNEI. Trimming left V 7 bases short and J 0 bases short, with 10 bases between. The CDR3 covers 14 residues. Here the CDR3 reads CASTGQNSNQPQHF. The CDR3 bases are TGTGCCAGCACCGGACAAAATAGCAATCAGCCCCAGCATTTT. The full variable domain, completed using reference TRBV2 and TRBJ1-5, is EPEVTQTPSHQVTQMGQEVILRCVPISNHLYFYWYRQILGQKVEFLVSFYNNEISEKSEIFDDQFSVERPDGSNFTLKIRSTKLEDSAMYFCASTGQNSNQPQHFGDGTRLSIL.

The chain is built from TRBV6-5 and TRBJ2-5; TRBD1 aligns across 8 bases. CDR3 length equals 15 residues. Germline CDR1 and CDR2: MNHEY and SVGAGI. The junction had 3 bases not matched to a gene; V was cut back by 2 bases and J by 1 base. CDR3 sequence (DNA): TGTGCCAGCAGTTACGGGACAGGCCGCCAAGAGACCCAGTACTTC. Protein sequence: CASSYGTGRQETQYF.

The chain employs TRBV5-4 and TRBJ1-1; D unresolved. Trimming shortened V by 4 bases and J by 6 bases, and 13 bases separated the two germline ends. CDR1 is SGHNT and CDR2 is YYREEE in the germline V gene (reference sequence). CDR3 length equals 13 residues. The CDR3 reads CASSPRVDAEAFF. The CDR3 DNA follows: TGTGCCAGCAGCCCTCGGGTGGATGCTGAAGCTTTCTTT.

The rearrangement links TRBV6-5 to TRBJ1-1, with D possibly TRBD1 on 5 matching bases. Germline-derived CDR1 and CDR2 are MNHEY and SVGAGI. This CDR3 has 13 amino acids. Trimming shortened V by 0 bases and J by 8 bases, and 10 bases separated the two germline ends. In nucleotides, the CDR3 is TGTGCCAGCAGTTACTCGACGTCAGGGGAAGCTTTCTTT. Translated: CASSYSTSGEAFF.

This clone was found once. V usage is TRBV5-4 and J usage is TRBJ1-2; D not certain. The V gene's germline CDR1 is SGHNT and CDR2 YYREEE (reference sequence). Trimming removed 0 bases from V and 5 bases from J, with 11 bases in between. The CDR3 sequence is 14 residues long. The chain's CDR3 is CASSLAPGTYGYTF. The CDR3 DNA reads as TGTGCCAGCAGCTTGGCCCCAGGAACATATGGCTACACCTTC.

The gene calls are TRBV9 and TRBJ2-5; possibly TRBD1 for D (7 bases). The CDR3 contains 12 residues. V was cut by 7 bases and J by 5 bases, with 12 bases left in between. The germline V gene encodes CDR1 SGDLS and CDR2 YYNGEE. The CDR3: CASARGAETQYF. As DNA, the CDR3 is TGTGCCAGCGCCAGGGGGGCGGAGACCCAGTACTTC.

The V and J genes are TRBV11-3 and TRBJ2-2; D may be TRBD2 (6 bases). The CDR3 is made up of 16 amino acids. V was cut by 4 bases and J by 2 bases, with 14 bases left in between. The germline V gene encodes CDR1 SGHNT and CDR2 YENEEA. CDR3 coding DNA: TGTGCCAGCAGCTGGGGTTGGGGGGACAACACCGGGGAGCTGTTTTTT. This encodes CASSWGWGDNTGELFF. Full variable domain (missing parts from reference TRBV11-3 and TRBJ2-2): EAGVVQSPRYKIIEKKQPVAFWCNPISGHNTLYWYLQNLGQGPELLIRYENEEAVDDSQLPKDRFSAERLKGVDSTLKIQPAELGDSAVYLCASSWGWGDNTGELFFGEGSRLTVL.

This rearrangement joins TRBV9 to TRBJ2-7, with 11 bases aligning to TRBD2. The CDR3 is 16 residues long. Per the germline V gene, CDR1 is SGDLS and CDR2 is YYNGEE. J lost 0 bases, V lost 3 bases, and 5 bases had no gene match. This chain's CDR3 is CASSAGLAEPSYEQYF. The CDR3 coding sequence is TGTGCCAGCAGCGCGGGACTAGCGGAGCCCTCCTACGAGCAGTACTTC.

This chain uses TRBV3-1 (or the pseudogene TRBV3-2) with TRBJ2-7; TRBD1 aligns across 8 bases. Germline lookup yields CDR1 LGHDT and CDR2 YNNKEL (reference sequence). V gave up 5 bases and J gave up 4 bases; unmatched junction bases: 10. The CDR3 sequence is 15 residues long. The CDR3 DNA sequence: TGTGCCAGCAGCTATAGCCCGGGACAGGTGTACGAGCAGTACTTC. The encoded protein is CASSYSPGQVYEQYF.

About this clone itself: The junction differs from germline at one of its ends, possibly a read error. The gene calls are TRBV6-2 or TRBV6-3 and TRBJ2-7, with D possibly matching TRBD1 (5 bases). The length of the CDR3 is 15 residues. Per germline, CDR1 MNHEY and CDR2 SVGEGT. CDR3 residues: CASNYGRVRSYEQYF. DNA for the CDR3: TGTGCCAGCAATTACGGCAGGGTTAGGTCCTACGAGCAGTACTTC.

V and J are TRBV27 and TRBJ2-7, with D maybe TRBD2 (5 bases). From germline, CDR1 is MNHEY and CDR2 SMNVEV (reference sequence). The CDR3 contains 14 residues. V was shortened by 2 bases and J by 2 bases, with 10 bases between the two germline ends. CDR3 protein: CASSLGPGTYEQYF. CDR3 bases: TGTGCCAGCAGTTTAGGCCCGGGAACCTACGAGCAGTACTTC.

The chain combines TRBV6-5 with TRBJ2-7, with D hard to call. The V end was cut by 0 bases, the J end by 0 bases, with 6 bases between. CDR1 MNHEY and CDR2 SVGAGI come from the germline V gene. There are 14 residues in the CDR3. This CDR3 reads CASSYSQSSYEQYF. The CDR3 bases are TGTGCCAGCAGTTACTCGCAGTCCTCCTACGAGCAGTACTTC.

V usage is TRBV6-5 and J usage is TRBJ2-7, with 9 nucleotides matching TRBD1. Germline CDR1 and CDR2: MNHEY and SVGAGI. The V and J ends lost 2 bases and 3 bases, in that order; junction bases with no gene match: 2. The CDR3 length is 14 residues. CDR3 in DNA: TGTGCCAGCAGTTACGGGACAGGGCTCTACGAGCAGTACTTC. It codes for CASSYGTGLYEQYF.